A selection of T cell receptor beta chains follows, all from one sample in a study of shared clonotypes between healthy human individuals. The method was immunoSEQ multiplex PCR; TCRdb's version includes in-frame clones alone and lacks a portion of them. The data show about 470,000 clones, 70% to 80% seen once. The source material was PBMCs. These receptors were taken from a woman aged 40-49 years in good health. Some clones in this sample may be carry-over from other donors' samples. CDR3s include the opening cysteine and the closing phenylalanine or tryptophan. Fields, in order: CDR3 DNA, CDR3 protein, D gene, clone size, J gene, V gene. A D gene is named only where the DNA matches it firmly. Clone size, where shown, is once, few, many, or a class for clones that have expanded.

CDR3 DNA: TGTGCCAGCAGCCTGGATGGCTACACCTTC
CDR3 protein: CASSLDGYTF
D gene: -
clone size: -
J gene: TRBJ1-2
V gene: TRBV7-9

CDR3 DNA: TGTGCCAGCAGTTTAAGGGACAGGGATGGTTCTGAAGCTTTCTTT
CDR3 protein: CASSLRDRDGSEAFF
D gene: TRBD1
clone size: -
J gene: TRBJ1-1
V gene: TRBV28

CDR3 DNA: TGTGCCAGCAGTCTTAGGACAGGAGACTATGGCTACACCTTC
CDR3 protein: CASSLRTGDYGYTF
D gene: TRBD1
clone size: -
J gene: TRBJ1-2
V gene: TRBV6-5

CDR3 DNA: TGTGCCAGCACCCCTCTAGGACGGAGCTCCTACAATGAGCAGTTCTTC
CDR3 protein: CASTPLGRSSYNEQFF
D gene: -
clone size: -
J gene: TRBJ2-1
V gene: TRBV4-2

CDR3 DNA: TGTGCCAGCAGGCAACCGGGACAGGGGGCGGGGGAGCAGTACTTC
CDR3 protein: CASRQPGQGAGEQYF
D gene: TRBD1
clone size: -
J gene: TRBJ2-7
V gene: TRBV28

CDR3 DNA: TGTGCCAGCTCACCAGGTGCCTATGGCTACACCTTC
CDR3 protein: CASSPGAYGYTF
D gene: -
clone size: few
J gene: TRBJ1-2
V gene: TRBV18

CDR3 DNA: TGCGCCAGCAGCTTAAGTACCGGCGATACGCAGTATTTT
CDR3 protein: CASSLSTGDTQYF
D gene: -
clone size: few
J gene: TRBJ2-3
V gene: TRBV5-1

CDR3 DNA: TGCAGCGTTGTGGCAGGAGTGAACACTGAAGCTTTCTTT
CDR3 protein: CSVVAGVNTEAFF
D gene: -
clone size: few
J gene: TRBJ1-1
V gene: TRBV29-1

CDR3 DNA: TGTGCCAGCAGCTTTGGAACAGAGCGGGAGGGCCTATTCTCCTACAATGAGCAGTTCTTC
CDR3 protein: CASSFGTEREGLFSYNEQFF
D gene: TRBD2
clone size: -
J gene: TRBJ2-1
V gene: TRBV7-6

CDR3 DNA: TGTGCCAGCAGCTTAGGGAGATTAGCGGGAGTTGACAATGAGCAGTTCTTC
CDR3 protein: CASSLGRLAGVDNEQFF
D gene: TRBD2
clone size: -
J gene: TRBJ2-1
V gene: TRBV11-2

CDR3 DNA: TGCAGCGGCAGGGGGTTCCAAGAGACCCAGTACTTC
CDR3 protein: CSGRGFQETQYF
D gene: TRBD1
clone size: once
J gene: TRBJ2-5
V gene: TRBV29-1

CDR3 DNA: TGCAGTGTTAGGGGTAGTTGGGAGCAGTTCTTC
CDR3 protein: CSVRGSWEQFF
D gene: -
clone size: few
J gene: TRBJ2-1
V gene: TRBV20-1

CDR3 DNA: TGCGCCAGCAGCCAAGAAGCGGATGTCCATGGCTACACCTTC
CDR3 protein: CASSQEADVHGYTF
D gene: -
clone size: -
J gene: TRBJ1-2
V gene: TRBV4-3

CDR3 DNA: TGTGCCAGCAGTCCACGCCTCTCTGGGGCCAACGTCCTGACTTTC
CDR3 protein: CASSPRLSGANVLTF
D gene: -
clone size: -
J gene: TRBJ2-6
V gene: TRBV6-5

CDR3 DNA: TGTGCCAGCAGCTCAGAAGAGACCCAGTACTTC
CDR3 protein: CASSSEETQYF
D gene: -
clone size: few
J gene: TRBJ2-5
V gene: TRBV7-3

CDR3 DNA: TGCGCCAGCAGCTTGGGACAGGGGGGTGAAAAACTGTTTTTT
CDR3 protein: CASSLGQGGEKLFF
D gene: TRBD1
clone size: -
J gene: TRBJ1-4
V gene: TRBV5-1

CDR3 DNA: TGTGCCAGCTCACCTCCGACAGGGCCAGGGGAGACCCAGTACTTC
CDR3 protein: CASSPPTGPGETQYF
D gene: TRBD1
clone size: -
J gene: TRBJ2-5
V gene: TRBV18

CDR3 DNA: TGTGCCAGCAGAACTACCTCGAACACCGGGGAGCTGTTTTTT
CDR3 protein: CASRTTSNTGELFF
D gene: -
clone size: -
J gene: TRBJ2-2
V gene: TRBV19

CDR3 DNA: TGTGCCAGCAGGCCCGGCGGAGGAGTTGGACTGTTTTTT
CDR3 protein: CASRPGGGVGLFF
D gene: -
clone size: -
J gene: TRBJ1-4
V gene: TRBV14

CDR3 DNA: TGTGCCAGCAGTTACTCCCCGGGACATATATACAATGAGCAGTTCTTC
CDR3 protein: CASSYSPGHIYNEQFF
D gene: -
clone size: -
J gene: TRBJ2-1
V gene: TRBV6-5

CDR3 DNA: TGTGCCAGCAGCGGATCAGGCTACGAGCAGTACTTC
CDR3 protein: CASSGSGYEQYF
D gene: -
clone size: few
J gene: TRBJ2-7
V gene: TRBV28

CDR3 DNA: TGTGCCAGCAGCTTGGCCGGGGACAGGAGTCTTAATGAGCAGTTCTTC
CDR3 protein: CASSLAGDRSLNEQFF
D gene: TRBD1
clone size: -
J gene: TRBJ2-1
V gene: TRBV5-4

CDR3 DNA: TGTGCCAGCAGCTCCCGAGGGGGCCCCGAAGAGACCCAGTACTTC
CDR3 protein: CASSSRGGPEETQYF
D gene: TRBD1
clone size: once
J gene: TRBJ2-5
V gene: TRBV9

CDR3 DNA: TGCGCCAGCAGCCCAGATGCTACCCCCTACGAGCAGTACTTC
CDR3 protein: CASSPDATPYEQYF
D gene: -
clone size: -
J gene: TRBJ2-7
V gene: TRBV5-1

CDR3 DNA: TGTGCCAGCAGCATGGGACTCATTGAGCAGTTCTTC
CDR3 protein: CASSMGLIEQFF
D gene: -
clone size: -
J gene: TRBJ2-1
V gene: TRBV5-6

CDR3 DNA: TGTGCCAGCAGCCGAGGACTAGCGGGAACCGTCAGGGCAGATACGCAGTATTTT
CDR3 protein: CASSRGLAGTVRADTQYF
D gene: TRBD2
clone size: once
J gene: TRBJ2-3
V gene: TRBV7-6

CDR3 DNA: TGTGCCAGCAGCTTAACGGGCGAAGGGACAGGACTAGGCTACACCTTC
CDR3 protein: CASSLTGEGTGLGYTF
D gene: TRBD1
clone size: -
J gene: TRBJ1-2
V gene: TRBV7-3

CDR3 DNA: TGTGCCAGCAGCCCCGTCAGGGGTCCTAACTATGGCTACACCTTC
CDR3 protein: CASSPVRGPNYGYTF
D gene: -
clone size: few
J gene: TRBJ1-2
V gene: TRBV11-2